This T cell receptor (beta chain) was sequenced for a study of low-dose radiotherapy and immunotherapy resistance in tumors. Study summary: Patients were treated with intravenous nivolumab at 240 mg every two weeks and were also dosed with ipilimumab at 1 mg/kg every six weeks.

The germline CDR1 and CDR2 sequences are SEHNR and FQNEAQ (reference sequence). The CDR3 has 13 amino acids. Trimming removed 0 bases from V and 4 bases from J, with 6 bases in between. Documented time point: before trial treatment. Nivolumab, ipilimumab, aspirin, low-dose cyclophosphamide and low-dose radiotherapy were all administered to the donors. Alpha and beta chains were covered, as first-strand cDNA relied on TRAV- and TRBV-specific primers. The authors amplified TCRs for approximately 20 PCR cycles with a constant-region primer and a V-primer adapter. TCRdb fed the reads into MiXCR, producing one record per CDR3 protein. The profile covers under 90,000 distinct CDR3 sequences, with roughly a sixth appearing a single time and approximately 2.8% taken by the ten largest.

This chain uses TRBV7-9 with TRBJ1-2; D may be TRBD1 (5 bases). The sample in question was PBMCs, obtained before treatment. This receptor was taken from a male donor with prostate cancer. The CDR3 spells CASSLAQAYGYTF. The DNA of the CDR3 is TGTGCCAGCAGCTTAGCACAGGCCTATGGCTACACCTTC.